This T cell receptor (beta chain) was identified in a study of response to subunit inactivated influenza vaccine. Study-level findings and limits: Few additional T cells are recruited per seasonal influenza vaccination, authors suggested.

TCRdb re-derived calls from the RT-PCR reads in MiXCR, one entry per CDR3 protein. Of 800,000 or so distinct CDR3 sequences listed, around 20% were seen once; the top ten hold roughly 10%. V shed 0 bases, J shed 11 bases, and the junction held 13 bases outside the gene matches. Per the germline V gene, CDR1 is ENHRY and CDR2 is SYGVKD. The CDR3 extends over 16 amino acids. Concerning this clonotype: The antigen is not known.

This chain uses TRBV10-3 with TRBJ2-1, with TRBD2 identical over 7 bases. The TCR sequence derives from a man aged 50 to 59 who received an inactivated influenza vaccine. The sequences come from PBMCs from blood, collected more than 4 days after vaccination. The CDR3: CAISESTSAPPRKQFF. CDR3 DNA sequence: TGTGCCATCAGTGAGTCTACTAGCGCCCCTCCTCGTAAGCAGTTCTTC.